This TCR beta chain emerged from a study of shared clonotypes between healthy human individuals. Background on the study: Plates per donor: three CD4 naive, three CD4 memory, two CD8 naive, one CD8 memory.

Germline CDR1 SGHRS, CDR2 YFSETQ. Trimming removed 4 bases from V and 5 bases from J; junction bases left unmatched: 8. The CDR3 has 15 residues. A split of CD4+ cells into CD45RA+ naive and CD45RA-negative memory subsets was performed. Study conclusions and caveats: Across subsets, estimated richness was generally greater for naive than for memory populations. In contrast to clonotypes shared by all four donors, non-shared clonotypes had lower generation probabilities.

The table came from immunoSEQ multiplex PCR; TCRdb's copy has only in-frame clones and leaves some out. The sample lists approximately 1.1 million clones, approximately 80% occurring once. Points on this clone: No antigen is known for it.

The TCR comes from a man between 18 and 35 years old in good health. Some clones in this sample may be carry-over from other donors' samples. Sequencing was carried out using memory CD4+ T cells from PBMCs. As for subset: CD45RA-negative fraction. V usage is TRBV5-1 and J usage is TRBJ2-5, with 10 bases lining up with TRBD1. The CDR3: CASSLTGTGVETQYF. DNA of the CDR3: TGCGCCAGCAGCCTTACCGGGACAGGGGTCGAGACCCAGTACTTC. Looking up the rest from reference TRBV5-1 and TRBJ2-5 gives the full variable domain: KAGVTQTPRYLIKTRGQQVTLSCSPISGHRSVSWYQQTPGQGLQFLFEYFSETQRNKGNFPGRFSGRQFSNSRSEMNVSTLELGDSALYLCASSLTGTGVETQYFGPGTRLLVL.